What follows describes a single TCR beta chain. Its antigen is as yet unknown. J lost 3 bases, V lost 4 bases, and 15 bases had no gene match. CDR1 is SGHDT and CDR2 is YYEEEE in the germline V gene. This CDR3 comprises 18 residues. The sample belongs to a study of cytomegalovirus exposure and HLA in healthy donors. Study-wide background: Researchers found that more than 70% of over 350 genotyped donors fell within the Caucasian-associated ancestry cluster. The study, taken as a whole, reports: Investigators reported around 150 TCR beta chains as tied to cytomegalovirus. By a later analysis, the bulk of CMV-associated TCR beta chains appeared HLA-restricted. For TCR beta chains, V- and J-gene trimming was later linked to a missense DCLRE1C variant.

The PCR contained 60 Vbeta and 13 Jbeta primers. Here immunoSEQ multiplex PCR was the method, and the copy in TCRdb shows in-frame clones only, minus some. The sample records around 140,000 clones, around nine tenths being singletons. The origin of this receptor is a woman aged 30 to 39 in good health and CMV-seronegative. Sequencing was carried out using PBMCs. This sequence joins TRBV5-6 and TRBJ2-1, with TRBD2 matching 8 bases. CDR3 DNA: TGTGCCAGCAGCGCCGTAAATAGCGGGGCAAGGGTCTACAATGAGCAGTTCTTC. Translated: CASSAVNSGARVYNEQFF.